This T cell receptor (beta chain) was recovered during a study of T cells after yellow fever vaccination. Study overall: SMART-Seq v4 Ultra Low Input prepared libraries from low-cell fractions. Study results and limitations: Contamination by abundant bulk-population clonotypes could be present in FACS-sorted repertoires. Clonotypes found in both CD4 and CD8 compartments made up a small share.

This clonotype has a handful of counts. Its target is not known. V gave up 0 bases and J gave up 5 bases, with 14 bases separating them. The CDR3 extends over 15 amino acids. TCRdb reprocessed the 5' RACE reads with MiXCR, giving one entry per CDR3 protein. The sample includes about 350,000 distinct CDR3 sequences, around 8.1% seen only once; the top ten take 17%. The sample here was PBMCs, taken roughly 46 days after the first yellow fever vaccination. This TCR was sampled from a man aged 18-30 years who received the YFV17D yellow fever vaccine. The chain recombines TRBV12-3 or TRBV12-4 with TRBJ2-7; D is perhaps TRBD2 (7 bases). CDR3 region: CASSLAQGGADEQYV. The CDR3 nucleotides read TGTGCCAGCAGTTTAGCGCAAGGGGGGGCCGACGAGCAGTACGTC.